This is a list of T cell receptor beta chains from one sample in a study of cytomegalovirus exposure and HLA in healthy donors. Sequencing used immunoSEQ multiplex PCR; TCRdb keeps in-frame clones, though not all of them. The repertoire includes about 120,000 clones, 60% to 85% of them detected once, and 1.2% sits in the top ten. Sequenced sample: PBMCs. The receptors originated from a female donor in good health and CMV-seronegative. Each CDR3 is given with its conserved first and last residue. A D gene is named only where the DNA matches it firmly. Not every row has a clone size; where given, it reads once, few, many or a size class.

j_call v_call cdr3_length clone_size d_call cdr3_aa cdr3_nt
TRBJ2-5 TRBV28 17 . TRBD2 CASSLGTSGRWRETQYF TGTGCCAGCAGTTTGGGGACTAGCGGGAGGTGGAGGGAGACCCAGTACTTC
TRBJ1-5 TRBV5-8 15 . TRBD1 CASSSSRTGGQPQHF TGTGCCAGCAGCTCCTCAAGGACAGGGGGACAGCCCCAGCATTTT
TRBJ1-2 TRBV4-1 15 . TRBD1 CASSQDGQGVYGYTF TGCGCCAGCAGCCAAGATGGCCAGGGGGTCTATGGCTACACCTTC
TRBJ2-2 TRBV6-1 16 . TRBD2 CASSESPSGDTGELFF TGTGCCAGCAGTGAAAGCCCTAGCGGGGACACCGGGGAGCTGTTTTTT
TRBJ1-1 TRBV2 17 . TRBD1 CASSEIWDSTPNTEAFF TGTGCCAGCAGTGAAATATGGGACAGTACACCGAACACTGAAGCTTTCTTT
TRBJ2-1 TRBV2 15 once TRBD2 CASSDASGSYNEQFF TGTGCCAGCAGTGACGCTAGCGGGAGCTACAATGAGCAGTTCTTC
TRBJ2-5 TRBV6-5 16 . TRBD2 CASSYRSGGRGETQYF TGTGCCAGCAGTTACCGTAGCGGGGGCCGTGGGGAGACCCAGTACTTC
TRBJ2-3 TRBV2 15 . . CASSSGGASTDTQYF TGTGCCAGCAGTTCCGGCGGGGCGAGCACAGATACGCAGTATTTT
TRBJ2-7 TRBV2 14 . . CASRPTGVGYEQYF TGTGCCAGCAGACCGACAGGCGTGGGCTACGAGCAGTACTTC
TRBJ2-7 TRBV6-5 12 . . CASSYTGAILYF TGTGCCAGCAGTTACACAGGTGCTATCTTGTACTTC
TRBJ1-1 TRBV2 13 few . CASRRGLNTEAFF TGTGCCAGCAGAAGGGGGTTGAACACTGAAGCTTTCTTT
TRBJ2-7 TRBV28 13 . TRBD2 CASRGTSGSPQYF TGTGCCAGCCGAGGGACTAGCGGGAGTCCGCAGTACTTC
TRBJ1-1 TRBV6-4 15 . . CASSVEGGRSTEAFF TGTGCCAGCAGTGTGGAGGGCGGGAGGAGCACTGAAGCTTTCTTT
TRBJ1-3 TRBV5-5 14 . . CASAGADSGNTIYF TGTGCCAGCGCTGGAGCAGACTCTGGAAACACCATATATTTT
TRBJ2-1 TRBV7-2 15 . . CASSPQSLATGEQFF TGTGCCAGCAGCCCCCAGTCTCTAGCGACGGGTGAGCAGTTCTTC
TRBJ1-5 TRBV19 14 once . CASRPAGHNQPQHF TGTGCCAGCCGCCCGGCAGGGCATAATCAGCCCCAGCATTTT
TRBJ2-7 TRBV19 13 . . CASSTTGNYEQYF TGTGCCAGTAGTACGACGGGGAACTACGAGCAGTACTTC
TRBJ2-7 TRBV5-4 18 . TRBD2 CASSLRLAGGQGSYEQYF TGTGCCAGCAGCTTGAGACTAGCGGGAGGTCAGGGCTCCTACGAGCAGTACTTC
TRBJ1-2 TRBV18 15 few TRBD1 CASSLGPGQLFGYTF TGTGCCAGCTCACTGGGACCGGGACAGTTGTTCGGCTACACCTTC